Listed below are T cell receptor beta chains from one sample, sequenced in a study of blood T cell repertoires in COVID-19. Assay: immunoSEQ multiplex PCR; the TCRdb copy retains only in-frame clones and omits some. The sample lists about 27,000 clones, roughly four fifths occurring once. Sequencing used peripheral blood. These receptors came from a man in his 70s with active COVID-19. CDR3s include the opening cysteine and the closing phenylalanine or tryptophan. The D gene is left open where the match is weak. Size is stated for part of the rows, as once, few or many counts, or as a class when the clone is expanded.

-	TRBD2	TRBJ2-1	TRBV30	TGTGCCTGGAGTTCTAATAACGGGGGGGAGGATGAGCAGTTCTTC	CAWSSNNGGEDEQFF
-	TRBD2	TRBJ2-1	TRBV28	TGTGCCAGCAGATCCGGGGGGAGGGCCTACAATGAGCAGTTCTTC	CASRSGGRAYNEQFF
medium-sized	-	TRBJ1-3	TRBV4-1	TGCGCCAGCAGCCCGCAGGGACGTGGGGCGGGGATCCTCGACACCATATATTTT	CASSPQGRGAGILDTIYF
-	-	TRBJ1-5	TRBV4-2	TGTGCCAGCAGCCGACATTCGGGGTCACCTATTGATCAGCCCCAGCATTTT	CASSRHSGSPIDQPQHF
-	TRBD2	TRBJ2-2	TRBV15	TGTGCCACCAGCGTAGCGGGGACCTCCGGGGAGCTGTTTTTT	CATSVAGTSGELFF
-	-	TRBJ1-3	TRBV5-6	TGTGCCAGCAGCATCCCGGGACAAAGCTCTGGAAACACCATATATTTT	CASSIPGQSSGNTIYF
few	-	TRBJ2-1	TRBV12-3/TRBV12-4	TGTGCCAGCAGTTTTTCAGAATTCAATGAGCAGTTCTTC	CASSFSEFNEQFF
-	TRBD1	TRBJ2-5	TRBV2	TGTGCCAGCATGCCAGACAGGGTTGGGGAGACCCAGTACTTC	CASMPDRVGETQYF
-	-	TRBJ1-5	TRBV15	TGTGCCACCAGCAAGAAGACAGGTCTCTATCAGCCCCAGCATTTT	CATSKKTGLYQPQHF
-	TRBD2	TRBJ2-7	TRBV29-1	TGCAGCGTCCATACGGGAGGCGAGCAGTACTTC	CSVHTGGEQYF
-	TRBD1	TRBJ1-6	TRBV6-5	TGTGCCAGCAGTTACTCGAATCCGGGACAGGGAATCCACTTT	CASSYSNPGQGIHF
-	-	TRBJ2-2	TRBV7-8	TGTGCCAGCAGTCGTTGGACAGGGAGGGGCGGGGAGCTGTTTTTT	CASSRWTGRGGELFF
once	TRBD2	TRBJ2-7	TRBV28	TGTGCCAGCAGTCCACCTAGCGGGAACAGCTACGAGCAGTACTTC	CASSPPSGNSYEQYF
-	TRBD2	TRBJ2-3	TRBV9	TGTGCCAGCAGCGTAGATGACGGGAGGCGCCCAGATACGCAGTATTTT	CASSVDDGRRPDTQYF
-	TRBD1	TRBJ1-1	TRBV10-1	TGCGCCGGCGGACAGGGTAGCCGTAGTAACACTGAAGCTTTCTTT	CAGGQGSRSNTEAFF
-	-	TRBJ2-5	TRBV5-1	TGCGCCAGCAGCGTTGGAGCCACGGGAGAGACCCAGTACTTC	CASSVGATGETQYF
-	-	TRBJ2-1	TRBV7-2	TGTGCCAGCAGCCTCCCCCTAGGGGTGGACTACAATGAGCAGTTCTTC	CASSLPLGVDYNEQFF
-	-	TRBJ1-6	TRBV19	TGTGCCACCCGAGGACAGTCCTTTAATTCACCCCTCCACTTT	CATRGQSFNSPLHF
-	-	TRBJ1-6	TRBV2	TGTGCCAGTACAGGGACCGGTTCACCCCTCCACTTT	CASTGTGSPLHF
-	TRBD2	TRBJ2-5	TRBV5-1	TGCGCCAGCAGCATTACGGGACTAGCGGGAGAGACCCAGTACTTC	CASSITGLAGETQYF
-	-	TRBJ2-3	TRBV11-2	TGTGCCAGCAGCACCCGCCCAGGGACAGATACGCAGTATTTT	CASSTRPGTDTQYF
-	TRBD2	TRBJ2-2	TRBV7-8	TGTGCCAGCAGCTTATTTCGGGGGGCGAACACCGGGGAGCTGTTTTTT	CASSLFRGANTGELFF
-	TRBD1	TRBJ1-5	TRBV30	TGTGCCTGGAGCGGGACAGGGGATCAGCCCCAGCATTTT	CAWSGTGDQPQHF
-	-	TRBJ1-1	TRBV5-4	TGTGCCAGCAGCTCCCCTTTGGCCGTGAACACTGAAGCTTTCTTT	CASSSPLAVNTEAFF